A selection of T cell receptor beta chains follows, all from one sample in a study of cytomegalovirus exposure and HLA in healthy donors. Clones were read by immunoSEQ multiplex PCR, and TCRdb kept only the in-frame ones, dropping some. With some 130,000 clones in the sample, the ten largest clones hold under 2%. The sample was PBMCs. The receptors originated from a man younger than 30 in good health and CMV-seronegative. Each CDR3 is given with its conserved first and last residue. D genes are given only for firm matches.

>TRBD2|TRBV7-9|TRBJ2-7
CASRPTSAPYEQYF
TGTGCCAGCAGACCAACTAGCGCGCCCTACGAGCAGTACTTC
>-|TRBV10-1|TRBJ1-1
CARQGWNGTEAFF
TGCGCCAGACAGGGATGGAATGGCACTGAAGCTTTCTTT
>-|TRBV19|TRBJ1-3
CASSIGSPQALSGNTIYF
TGTGCCAGTAGTATAGGGTCGCCGCAGGCGCTCTCTGGAAACACCATATATTTT
>TRBD2|TRBV27|TRBJ2-1
CASSLGGTHNEQFF
TGTGCCAGCAGTTTGGGGGGGACTCACAATGAGCAGTTCTTC
>TRBD2|TRBV10-3|TRBJ2-7
CAISEVAAGGIYEQYF
TGTGCCATCAGTGAAGTAGCGGCGGGAGGGATCTACGAGCAGTACTTC
>-|TRBV28|TRBJ2-2
CASSLIVAGQITGELFF
TGTGCCAGCAGTTTAATTGTGGCGGGACAGATCACCGGGGAGCTGTTTTTT
>-|TRBV6-5|TRBJ1-1
CASSYTFTRVNTEAFF
TGTGCCAGCAGTTACACTTTTACCAGGGTCAACACTGAAGCTTTCTTT
>-|TRBV7-9|TRBJ2-2
CASSLQATNTGELFF
TGTGCCAGCAGCTTACAGGCTACGAACACCGGGGAGCTGTTTTTT
>TRBD2|TRBV7-2|TRBJ2-7
CASSHAGRAGRTLIYEQYF
TGTGCCAGCAGCCATGCGGGGCGAGCGGGACGGACCTTAATTTACGAGCAGTACTTC
>TRBD1|TRBV6-1|TRBJ1-4
CASSEIGGATNEKLFF
TGTGCCAGCAGTGAAATAGGGGGCGCGACTAATGAAAAACTGTTTTTT
>TRBD1|TRBV27|TRBJ1-2
CASSFGTGLYYGYTF
TGTGCCAGCAGTTTCGGGACAGGGTTGTACTATGGCTACACCTTC
>-|TRBV4-2|TRBJ2-5
CASSRRVDRETQYF
TGTGCCAGCAGCCGCAGGGTGGATCGGGAGACCCAGTACTTC
>-|TRBV2|TRBJ2-2
CASSGDRANTGELFF
TGTGCCAGCAGCGGAGACAGAGCGAACACCGGGGAGCTGTTTTTT
>-|TRBV19|TRBJ1-5
CASSMQDNQPQHF
TGTGCCAGTAGTATGCAGGACAATCAGCCCCAGCATTTT
>TRBD2|TRBV5-4|TRBJ2-5
CASSTVSSLAGGTQYF
TGTGCCAGCAGCACCGTCTCATCTCTAGCGGGAGGGACCCAGTACTTC
>TRBD1|TRBV5-1|TRBJ2-5
CASSLEGARETQYF
TGCGCCAGCAGCTTGGAGGGGGCTCGTGAGACCCAGTACTTC
>TRBD1|TRBV5-6|TRBJ2-2
CASSLLGQSGELFF
TGTGCCAGCAGCTTGTTGGGACAGAGCGGGGAGCTGTTTTTT
>-|TRBV4-1|TRBJ2-5
CASSQSTREETQYF
TGCGCCAGCAGCCAATCGACTAGAGAGGAGACCCAGTACTTC
>TRBD2|TRBV2|TRBJ2-3
CASSGLADSTDTQYF
TGTGCCAGCAGTGGCCTAGCGGATAGCACAGATACGCAGTATTTT
>TRBD1|TRBV6-6|TRBJ1-4
CASEGQGNEKLFF
TGTGCCAGCGAAGGACAGGGTAATGAAAAACTGTTTTTT
>TRBD2|TRBV4-3|TRBJ2-7
CASSQEARASGSYEQYF
TGCGCCAGCAGCCAAGAGGCTCGGGCTAGCGGCTCCTACGAGCAGTACTTC
>-|TRBV9|TRBJ2-7
CASSVGGGFGEQYF
TGTGCCAGCAGCGTAGGAGGAGGGTTTGGCGAGCAGTACTTC
>-|TRBV10-3|TRBJ1-5
CAITAGLGQPQHF
TGTGCCATCACGGCAGGGTTAGGTCAGCCCCAGCATTTT
>-|TRBV5-1|TRBJ1-4
CASSPTGGTNEKLFF
TGCGCCAGCAGCCCTACCGGGGGAACTAATGAAAAACTGTTTTTT
>TRBD2|TRBV19|TRBJ2-1
CASRTSGTYNEQFF
TGTGCCAGTCGGACTAGCGGGACCTACAATGAGCAGTTCTTC
>TRBD1|TRBV14|TRBJ2-7
CASSPTGLSYEQYF
TGTGCCAGCAGCCCGACAGGGTTGTCCTACGAGCAGTACTTC
>TRBD1|TRBV27|TRBJ2-7
CASSLDRGLYEQYF
TGTGCCAGCAGTTTAGACAGGGGGCTCTACGAGCAGTACTTC
>TRBD1|TRBV10-3|TRBJ1-1
CATWTGENTEAFF
TGTGCCACTTGGACAGGGGAGAACACTGAAGCTTTCTTT
>TRBD2|TRBV13|TRBJ2-1
CASSFRSGGHVNEQFF
TGTGCCAGCAGCTTCCGTTCGGGGGGGCATGTTAATGAGCAGTTCTTC
>-|TRBV6-1|TRBJ2-7
CASRSEGDYEQYF
TGTGCCAGCCGGTCGGAAGGGGACTACGAGCAGTACTTC
>-|TRBV5-1|TRBJ2-7
CASSFITGEINEQYF
TGCGCCAGCAGCTTCATCACCGGGGAGATCAACGAGCAGTACTTC
>TRBD1|TRBV11-3|TRBJ1-4
CASSSGQGAYEKLFF
TGTGCCAGCAGCTCGGGACAGGGGGCCTACGAAAAACTGTTTTTT
>-|TRBV4-3|TRBJ2-3
CASSQDRPGVDTQYF
TGCGCCAGCAGCCAAGATAGGCCCGGGGTGGATACGCAGTATTTT
>TRBD2|TRBV5-6|TRBJ2-1
CASRGSGGAIYEQFF
TGTGCCAGCAGAGGGAGCGGGGGGGCCATTTATGAGCAGTTCTTC
>-|TRBV5-1|TRBJ2-7
CASSLAAGLDEQYF
TGCGCCAGCAGCTTGGCTGCAGGGCTTGACGAGCAGTACTTC
>-|TRBV7-8|TRBJ2-7
CASSLLGGAEYEQYF
TGTGCCAGCAGCTTACTTGGGGGCGCTGAGTACGAGCAGTACTTC
>-|TRBV6-5|TRBJ2-7
CASSPQWGEQYF
TGTGCCAGCAGTCCCCAATGGGGCGAGCAGTACTTC